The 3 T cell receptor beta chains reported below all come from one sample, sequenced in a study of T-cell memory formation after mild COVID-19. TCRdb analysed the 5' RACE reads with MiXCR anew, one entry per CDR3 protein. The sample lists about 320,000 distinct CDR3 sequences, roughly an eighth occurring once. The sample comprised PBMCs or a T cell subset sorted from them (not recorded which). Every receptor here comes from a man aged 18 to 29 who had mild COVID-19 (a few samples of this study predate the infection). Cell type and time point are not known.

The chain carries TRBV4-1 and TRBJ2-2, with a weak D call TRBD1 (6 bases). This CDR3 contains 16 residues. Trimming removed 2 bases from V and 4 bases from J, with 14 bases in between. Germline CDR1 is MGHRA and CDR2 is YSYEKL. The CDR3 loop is CASSQSRGIVTGELFF. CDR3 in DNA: TGCGCCAGCAGCCAATCCAGGGGAATTGTCACCGGGGAGCTGTTTTTT.

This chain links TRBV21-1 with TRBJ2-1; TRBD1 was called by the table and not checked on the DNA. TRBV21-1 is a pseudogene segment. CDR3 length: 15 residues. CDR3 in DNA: TGTGCCAGCAGCAACCGGGGAGTAAGGGGCAATGAGCAGTTCTTC. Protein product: CASSNRGVRGNEQFF.

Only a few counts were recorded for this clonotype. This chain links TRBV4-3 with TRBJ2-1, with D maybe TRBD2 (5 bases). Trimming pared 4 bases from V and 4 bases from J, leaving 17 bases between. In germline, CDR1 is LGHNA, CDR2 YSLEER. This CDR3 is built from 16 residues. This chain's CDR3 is CASSLHSENPYNEQFF. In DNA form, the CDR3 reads TGCGCCAGCAGCCTTCATAGCGAGAACCCATACAATGAGCAGTTCTTC.